The 9 T cell receptor beta chains below were found in one sample sequenced in a study of molecular identifiers for immune sequencing clone quantification. TCRdb redid the calling of the PCR reads with MiXCR, one entry per CDR3 protein. The table records about 19,000 distinct CDR3 sequences, about a fifth of them present only once. Sequenced sample: naive CD8+ T cells from blood, with Jurkat cell RNA spiked in. The sample's subset: FACS-sorted CD8+CD4-CCR7+CD45RA+ naive T cells. The receptors stem from a human donor in good health. Some libraries in this study had Jurkat cell RNA spiked in.

This clonotype was observed a handful of times. The V gene is TRBV12-3 or TRBV12-4, the J gene TRBJ2-7, with TRBD1 matching over 8 bases. The CDR3 extends over 12 amino acids. Unmatched junction bases numbered 1, after V lost 6 bases and J lost 3 bases. The CDR3 region is CASRGQVYEQYF. The DNA of the CDR3 is TGTGCCAGCAGGGGACAGGTCTACGAGCAGTACTTC.

The chain is built from TRBV7-9 and TRBJ1-2; TRBD1 is a possible D gene (5 bases). Trimming removed 8 bases at V and 3 bases at J, with 7 bases between. The CDR3 length is 11 residues. The V gene's germline CDR1 is SEHNR and CDR2 FQNEAQ (reference sequence). This CDR3 reads CASGGYYGYTF. The CDR3 bases are TGTGCCAGCGGGGGGTACTATGGCTACACCTTC.

This clonotype has at least ten counts. V is TRBV9 and J is TRBJ1-2; D remains unclear. Trimming shortened V by 0 bases and J by 2 bases, and 5 bases separated the two germline ends. Germline V lookup: CDR1 SGDLS, CDR2 YYNGEE. The CDR3 totals 13 residues. CDR3 in DNA: TGTGCCAGCAGCGTAGCAGGAAACTATGGCTACACCTTC. The encoded protein is CASSVAGNYGYTF.

A single count supports this clonotype. A read error may be the cause here, since a much bigger clone is one base away. The CDR3 end shows no conserved phenylalanine or tryptophan, and so a read error is likely. The chain couples TRBV27 to TRBJ2-3, with 11 bases aligning to TRBD1. The germline V gene has CDR1 MNHEY and CDR2 SMNVEV (reference sequence). The V segment lost 6 bases and the J segment 3 bases; nucleotides outside the gene matches: 8. The CDR3 sequence is 16 residues long. CDR3 protein: CASSPRTGGDTDTQYL. The DNA of the CDR3 is TGTGCCAGCAGCCCCAGGACAGGGGGCGATACAGATACGCAGTATCTT.

This chain connects TRBV20-1 to TRBJ2-5; D could derive from TRBD1 or TRBD2 (6 bases each). This CDR3 is built from 15 residues. Germline V gene sequence: CDR1 DFQATT, CDR2 SNEGSKA (reference sequence). V was pared by 0 bases and J by 5 bases, with 16 bases between. The CDR3 protein is CSARDGGRSEETQYF. CDR3 DNA: TGCAGTGCTAGAGATGGGGGGCGCTCGGAGGAGACCCAGTACTTC.

This clonotype has a count of ten or more. The chain couples TRBV7-6 to TRBJ1-1, with a tentative D call TRBD1 (6 bases). The germline gives CDR1 SGHVS, CDR2 FNYEAQ. V lost 8 bases and J 1 base, leaving 11 bases between the germline ends. This CDR3 region has 13 residues. The DNA for the CDR3 is TGTGCCAGCGGATCAGGGGAGAACACTGAAGCTTTCTTT. Translating it yields CASGSGENTEAFF. The full variable domain, completed using reference TRBV7-6 and TRBJ1-1, is GAGVSQSPRYKVTKRGQDVALRCDPISGHVSLYWYRQALGQGPEFLTYFNYEAQQDKSGLPNDRFSAERPEGSISTLTIQRTEQRDSAMYRCASGSGENTEAFFGQGTRLTVV.

A word on this clonotype: Possible read error: a much larger clone is one base away. The chain recombines TRBV29-1 with TRBJ2-1; 9 positions agree with TRBD2. The CDR3 sequence is 14 residues long. In germline, CDR1 is SQVTM, CDR2 ANQGSEA. The CDR3 DNA reads as TGCAGCGTTGGGCTAGCGGGGTACTACAATGAGCAGCTCTTC. Translation: CSVGLAGYYNEQLF.

This chain joins TRBV4-3 and TRBJ1-4, with D unresolved. Trimming took 0 bases from V and 9 from J, leaving 14 bases between them. Germline V gene data show CDR1 as LGHNA and CDR2 as YSLEER. The CDR3 is made up of 15 amino acids. The CDR3 DNA reads TGCGCCAGCAGCCAAGATTCGGGGTTGCGTAAAAAACTGTTTTTT. Protein: CASSQDSGLRKKLFF.

Many counts were recorded for this clonotype. The rearrangement uses TRBV27 and TRBJ1-1, with unresolved D. CDR1 MNHEY and CDR2 SMNVEV come from the germline V gene (reference sequence). V lost 0 bases and J lost 4, with 12 bases in between. The CDR3 totals 15 residues. For the CDR3, the DNA is TGTGCCAGCAGTTTATCGATAGGAGGGTTCACTGAAGCTTTCTTT. Its protein is CASSLSIGGFTEAFF.